This T cell receptor beta chain was profiled in a study of alternative splicing in chronic myeloid leukemia remission (TCRdb year 2020). Background for the entire study: Remission specimens from the trials were collected at major or complete molecular response, at 12 or 24 months of TKI therapy. About 10 diagnostic specimens, together with matched remission specimens, were obtained from the RESIST (imatinib), ENESTxtnd (nilotinib) and PINNACLE (nilotinib plus pegylated interferon) trials. The French Persistem study supplied nine CML samples, of which seven were diagnostic and two were matched remission samples. Trial diagnostic specimens were total leukocytes from peripheral blood collected in EDTA. Peripheral blood from chronic-phase CML patients at diagnosis and remission was profiled by RNA sequencing and compared with healthy donors. Median ages of around 55 years at diagnosis, about 56 at remission and 30 to 45 for healthy controls were recorded. For diagnosis, remission and control samples alike, total RNA was extracted from peripheral blood mononuclear cells using Trizol. In terms of female/male counts, the diagnosis samples were 11/5, the remission samples were 8/3 and the controls were 2/4.

The CDR3, from cysteine to phenylalanine, totals 15 residues. Only the protein sequence is given. Looking up the germline V gene yields CDR1 SNHLY and CDR2 FYNNEI. Receptor amplification or capture employed bulk RNA-seq. The TruSeq Stranded RNA sample prep kit was used to generate libraries of poly-A-enriched mRNA from an input of roughly 1 ug total RNA. Paired-end sequencing was performed on a HiSeq 2500, with each sample sequenced in triplicate. RNA-seq read length was 125 nucleotides per mate. In the source study's methods: After trimming, reads were aligned to hg38 using STAR v2.7, and quality control was handled by FASTQC, RSeQC and multiqc. Salmon 0.14.1 was used to quantify gene expression levels as transcripts per million (TPM). Principal component analysis suggested that trial, library batch, sequencing batch, treatment regimen and sex did not drive transcriptomic profiles. After TCRdb reprocessed the reads, each CDR3 protein sequence was kept as one row, without DNA. These V and J calls originate from TCRdb's pipeline instead of the authors' own analysis. Present in this sample are about 500 distinct CDR3 sequences, over 95% of which were seen just once. The top ten clones comprise around 9.2% of the sample.

In the paper's terms, the time point label means: major or complete molecular response after front-line TKI therapy. Approximately 15 CML patients were included in the patient cohort, and matched post-remission samples were retrieved for a subset of these patients. The count of this clonotype is one. The antigen this receptor binds is unknown. Findings and caveats that apply to the study as a whole: Blood cell composition differed strongly by timepoint, shifting from myeloid progenitor enrichment at diagnosis to mature lymphoid enrichment at remission. Blood cell composition at remission was reconfigured to resemble lymphoid cell-enriched normal controls.

The sequence is built from TRBV2 and TRBJ2-3; TCRdb's D call, TRBD2, is unchecked because there is no DNA. The sequenced sample was PBMCs or total blood leukocytes (not recorded which), obtained during remission. The receptor was derived from an adult with chronic myeloid leukemia. This receptor carries the CDR3 CASSAGTASTDTQYF.